This T cell receptor beta chain stems from a study of blood T cell repertoires in COVID-19. In the study overall: Donors in the United States, Italy and Spain gave samples during acute or convalescent COVID-19.

This study enrolled people aged about 18 to 90 from approximately 25 US geographic areas. The germline V and J ends were trimmed by 5 bases and 7 bases, with 14 bases remaining between them. From germline, CDR1 is MDHEN and CDR2 SYDVKM. The CDR3 has 13 amino acids. Authors' processing steps: Amplifying reference gene primers gave estimates of nucleated cell counts. Profiling relied on immunoSEQ multiplex PCR, and the TCRdb table lists in-frame clones only, not all of them. V and J calls and clone size are given by that table; D and trimming were obtained from the DNA. This sample has 210,000 or so clones, with around 84% found just once.

The sequence came from a man aged 25 to 40 with acute COVID-19. Sequenced: PBMCs or T cells enriched from blood (not recorded which). The chain has TRBV28 and TRBJ1-1; D ambiguous. DNA of the CDR3: TGTGCCAGCAGTGACGGACTCACCCGTGAAGCTTTCTTT. Translated, it gives CASSDGLTREAFF. Full variable domain (missing parts from reference TRBV28 and TRBJ1-1): DVKVTQSSRYLVKRTGEKVFLECVQDMDHENMFWYRQDPGLGLRLIYFSYDVKMKEKGDIPEGYSVSREKKERFSLILESASTNQTSMYLCASSDGLTREAFFGQGTRLTVV.